Sequencing of this T cell receptor beta chain was carried out in a study of blood T cell repertoires in COVID-19. As originally analysed: Amplified reference gene primers provided the basis for estimating nucleated cell counts. Data came from immunoSEQ multiplex PCR; TCRdb stores just in-frame clones and leaves some out. The D gene and trimming were derived from the DNA, and the V and J assignments and clone size from that table. The sample comprises 70,000 to 95,000 clones, 85% of which are singletons, and 10% to 15% rests with the top ten. There are 14 residues in the CDR3. CDR1 and CDR2 from the germline V gene are MNHEY and SVGAGI. The V gene lost 4 bases and the J gene lost 1 base, with 10 bases spanning the gap.

The sequence came from a woman in her 70s with active or convalescent COVID-19. The sample comprised peripheral blood. V and J are TRBV6-5 and TRBJ1-2, with D possibly being TRBD1 (6 bases). Here the CDR3 reads CASSSDSFNYGYTF. The CDR3 region has the DNA TGTGCCAGCAGTTCGGACAGCTTTAACTATGGCTACACCTTC.